This TCR beta chain was retrieved from a study of blood T cell repertoires in COVID-19. Overall study context: Both acute and convalescent COVID-19 samples were obtained from the United States, Italy and Spain. Sample material is recorded as cDNA or gDNA derived from T cells, B-cell-depleted T cells, or PBMCs.

Original data processing: By means of reference gene primer amplification, nucleated cell counts were estimated. The data were produced by immunoSEQ multiplex PCR, yet TCRdb's version contains in-frame clones alone and is incomplete. The V and J calls and clone size were taken over from that table, and D and trimming were inferred from the DNA. The table includes fewer than 200,000 clones, 88% detected once. This CDR3 spans 13 amino acids. The junction had 3 bases not matched to a gene; V was cut back by 6 bases and J by 4 bases. Germline loops: CDR1 LNHNV, CDR2 YYDKDF (reference sequence). The chain has TRBV15 and TRBJ1-1, with TRBD1 matching 9 bases. The TCR originated in a man aged 40-55 years with active or convalescent COVID-19. Sequencing was carried out using peripheral blood. The CDR3: CATSVDRGTEAFF. The CDR3 coding sequence is TGTGCCACCAGTGTGGACAGGGGCACTGAAGCTTTCTTT.